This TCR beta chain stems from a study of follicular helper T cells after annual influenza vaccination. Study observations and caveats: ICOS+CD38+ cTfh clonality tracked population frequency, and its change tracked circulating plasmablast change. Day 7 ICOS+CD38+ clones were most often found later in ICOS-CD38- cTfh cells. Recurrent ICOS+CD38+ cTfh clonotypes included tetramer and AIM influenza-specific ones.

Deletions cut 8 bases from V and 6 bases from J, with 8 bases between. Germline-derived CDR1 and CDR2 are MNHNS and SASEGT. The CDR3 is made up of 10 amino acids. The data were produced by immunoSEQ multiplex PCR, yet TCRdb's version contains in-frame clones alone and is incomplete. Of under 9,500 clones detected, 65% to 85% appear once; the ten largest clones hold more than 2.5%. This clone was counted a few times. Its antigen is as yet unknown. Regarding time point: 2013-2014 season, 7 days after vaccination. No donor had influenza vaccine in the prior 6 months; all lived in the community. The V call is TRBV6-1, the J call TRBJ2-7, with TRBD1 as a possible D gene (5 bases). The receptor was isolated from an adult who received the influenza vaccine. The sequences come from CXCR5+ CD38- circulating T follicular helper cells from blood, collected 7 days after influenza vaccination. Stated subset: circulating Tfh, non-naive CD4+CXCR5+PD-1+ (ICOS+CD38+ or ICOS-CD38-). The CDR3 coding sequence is TGTGCCAGCCGAAGGGGCGAGCAGTACTTC. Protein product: CASRRGEQYF.